The next 32 T cell receptor beta chains were all read from a single sample in a study of cytomegalovirus exposure and HLA in healthy donors. PCR used 60 Vbeta primers and 13 Jbeta primers. Libraries were prepared by immunoSEQ multiplex PCR; TCRdb keeps only in-frame clonotypes and omits some of them. The repertoire holds more than 110,000 clones, with more than 60% as singletons. Sequencing was carried out using PBMCs. The receptors originated from a male donor in good health and CMV-seronegative.

The chain combines TRBV29-1 with TRBJ2-7; D might be TRBD1 (6 bases). Germline V gene sequence: CDR1 SQVTM, CDR2 ANQGSEA. The CDR3 runs to 11 residues. V gave up 5 bases and J gave up 6 bases, with 11 bases separating them. The CDR3 nucleotides are TGCAGCGTTACAGGGACCGGCGAGCAGTACTTC. Translated: CSVTGTGEQYF.

The rearrangement uses TRBV5-1 and TRBJ2-3; TRBD1 matches 12 bases. The V segment lost 3 bases and the J segment 4 bases; nucleotides outside the gene matches: 3. Germline lookup yields CDR1 SGHRS and CDR2 YFSETQ. This CDR3 contains 15 residues. CDR3 sequence: CASSYGTGGADTQYF. The DNA of the CDR3 is TGCGCCAGCAGCTACGGGACAGGGGGCGCAGATACGCAGTATTTT.

This clone has only one observation. The genes are TRBV11-2 and TRBJ2-1; 7 nucleotides line up with TRBD1. The CDR3 consists of 14 residues. V shed 3 bases and J 7 bases; nucleotides not matched to a gene: 6. Germline V CDR1 and CDR2: SGHAT, FQNNGV. DNA for the CDR3: TGTGCCAGCAGCTTTGGACAGGTTCGGAATGAGCAGTTCTTC. It is translated as CASSFGQVRNEQFF.

V and J are TRBV4-3 and TRBJ1-1; D is unclear. The V gene lost 0 bases and the J gene lost 2 bases, with 13 bases spanning the gap. CDR1 and CDR2 from the germline V gene are LGHNA and YSLEER. The CDR3 contains 16 residues. The CDR3 DNA follows: TGCGCCAGCAGCCAAGATCCCAGTCCCTTAAACACTGAAGCTTTCTTT. Amino acids: CASSQDPSPLNTEAFF.

The genes are TRBV5-4 and TRBJ1-1, with D perhaps TRBD1 (5 bases). Trimming left V 4 bases short and J 3 bases short, with 19 bases between. Germline V lookup: CDR1 SGHNT, CDR2 YYREEE (reference sequence). This CDR3 region has 16 residues. The CDR3 protein is CASSGNRGGIHTEAFF. In nucleotides, the CDR3 is TGTGCCAGCAGCGGGAACCGGGGGGGGATCCACACTGAAGCTTTCTTT.

The chain has TRBV9 and TRBJ2-1, with 14 bases identical to TRBD2. Germline CDR1 reads SGDLS; CDR2 reads YYNGEE. Germline trimming cut 4 bases from V and 6 bases from J; bases unmatched to any gene: 6. The CDR3 contains 16 residues. Written as DNA, the CDR3 is TGTGCCAGCAGCCAACGGGGACTAGCGGGAGTCAATGAGCAGTTCTTC. Translating it yields CASSQRGLAGVNEQFF.

The chain recombines TRBV11-2 with TRBJ1-6; 8 nucleotides match TRBD1. V shed 1 base and J 9 bases; nucleotides not matched to a gene: 5. This CDR3 region has 15 residues. The germline V gene has CDR1 SGHAT and CDR2 FQNNGV. CDR3 region: CASSLGRTGSSPLHF. The CDR3, as DNA: TGTGCCAGCAGCTTAGGTCGGACAGGGAGTTCACCCCTCCACTTT.

The chain combines TRBV5-4 with TRBJ2-7, with 7 bases fitting TRBD1. CDR3 length: 15 amino acids. V was pared by 4 bases and J by 3 bases, with 10 bases of the junction left unmatched. CDR1 and CDR2 (germline): SGHNT, YYREEE (reference sequence). The CDR3 reads CASSQVEQGNYEQYF. CDR3 DNA: TGTGCCAGCAGCCAAGTAGAACAGGGGAACTACGAGCAGTACTTC.

V usage is TRBV5-4 and J usage is TRBJ2-7, with D possibly being TRBD2 (5 bases). Between the trimmed V and J ends, which lost 4 bases and 6 bases, there was a span of 20 bases. This CDR3 has 15 amino acids. Germline CDR1 is SGHNT and CDR2 is YYREEE (reference sequence). The CDR3 coding sequence is TGTGCCAGCAGCCTGGGAGCGGAGACGGCAGGCGAGCAGTACTTC. This gives the protein CASSLGAETAGEQYF.

In nucleotides, the CDR3 is TGCAGCGTTGAAGGGACAGGGCCTAATGAAAAACTGTTTTTT. This translates into CSVEGTGPNEKLFF. J is TRBJ1-4 and V is TRBV29-1, with 8 bases fitting TRBD1. Germline CDR1 and CDR2: SQVTM and ANQGSEA. V was clipped by 1 base and J by 3 bases; unmatched bases: 1. The CDR3 is 14 residues long.

The chain uses TRBV27 and TRBJ1-1; 8 nucleotides align to TRBD1. The CDR3 loop spans 14 amino acids. Germline lookup yields CDR1 MNHEY and CDR2 SMNVEV (reference sequence). Trimming took 6 bases from V and 3 from J; bases not matched to a gene: 6. The CDR3 region has the DNA TGTGCCAGCAGCTCGCAGGGGGCGGACACTGAAGCTTTCTTT. Its translation: CASSSQGADTEAFF.

The rearrangement uses TRBV9 and TRBJ1-1; D remains unclear. V lost 3 bases, J lost 2 bases, and 5 bases lay in between. CDR3 size: 12 residues. Germline V CDR1 and CDR2: SGDLS, YYNGEE. CDR3 nucleotides: TGTGCCAGCAGCGGAGAAAACACTGAAGCTTTCTTT. Translation gives CASSGENTEAFF.

This rearrangement joins TRBV5-1 to TRBJ2-1; 9 nucleotides line up with TRBD2. Germline V CDR1 and CDR2: SGHRS, YFSETQ. There are 14 residues in the CDR3. The J segment lost 8 bases and the V segment lost 0 bases, leaving 3 bases of the junction unmatched. The CDR3 is CASSLGIAGDEQFF. CDR3 DNA: TGCGCCAGCAGCTTGGGGATAGCGGGAGATGAGCAGTTCTTC.

The V and J genes are TRBV6-1 and TRBJ1-4; D may be TRBD1 (5 bases). Trimming pared 8 bases from V and 7 bases from J, leaving 17 bases between. The germline V gene encodes CDR1 MNHNS and CDR2 SASEGT. The CDR3 spans 14 residues. CDR3 amino acids: CASLPGGIGEKLFF. The CDR3 bases are TGTGCCAGCCTTCCCGGGGGTATAGGTGAAAAACTGTTTTTT.

The gene calls are TRBV19 and TRBJ2-5, with 14 bases identical to TRBD2. The CDR3 extends over 16 amino acids. Germline assignment: CDR1 LNHDA and CDR2 SQIVND (reference sequence). The V and J ends lost 4 bases and 4 bases, in that order; junction bases with no gene match: 5. The CDR3 DNA reads as TGTGCCAGTAGTAAAGCGGGACTAGCGGGAGTAGAGACCCAGTACTTC. This sequence encodes CASSKAGLAGVETQYF.

The chain employs TRBV4-1 and TRBJ2-7; TRBD2 might be the D (5 bases). This CDR3 region has 17 residues. Germline CDR1 and CDR2: MGHRA and YSYEKL. V was shortened by 1 base and J by 0 bases, with 16 bases between the two germline ends. CDR3 residues: CASSQVGLLRSSYEQYF. In nucleotides, the CDR3 is TGCGCCAGCAGCCAAGTCGGACTCCTCCGAAGCTCCTACGAGCAGTACTTC.

The chain combines TRBV9 with TRBJ1-1; 9 bases map to TRBD1. The CDR3 runs to 16 residues. The ends lost 3 bases at V and 4 bases at J; junction bases unmatched: 10. Germline CDR1 SGDLS, CDR2 YYNGEE. CDR3 nucleotide sequence: TGTGCCAGCAGCGCAGAGGGGACAGGGAGGAGCACTGAAGCTTTCTTT. Its protein is CASSAEGTGRSTEAFF.

This chain joins TRBV11-2 and TRBJ2-7; 8 nucleotides line up with TRBD2. There are 14 residues in the CDR3. The J segment lost 5 bases and the V segment lost 5 bases, leaving 8 bases of the junction unmatched. Germline V gene sequence: CDR1 SGHAT, CDR2 FQNNGV. The CDR3 reads CASSMTGGDHEQYF. Here the CDR3 DNA reads TGTGCCAGCAGCATGACGGGAGGGGATCACGAGCAGTACTTC.

The chain is built from TRBV9 and TRBJ1-6; 7 bases map to TRBD1. This CDR3 is 15 amino acids long. V was pared by 5 bases and J by 4 bases, with 6 bases of the junction left unmatched. The germline V gene has CDR1 SGDLS and CDR2 YYNGEE. The CDR3 region is CASSRGQNYNSPLHF. In DNA, the CDR3 is TGTGCCAGCAGTCGGGGACAGAATTATAATTCACCCCTCCACTTT.

DNA for the CDR3: TGTGCCAGTAGTGAGACTCTTCCCCTGGGCTACACCTTC. Protein: CASSETLPLGYTF. The V call is TRBV19, the J call TRBJ1-2; D call uncertain. The CDR3 has 13 amino acids. Germline assignment: CDR1 LNHDA and CDR2 SQIVND (reference sequence). V dropped 5 bases and J dropped 8 bases, with 15 bases sitting between them.

The chain links TRBV30 to TRBJ1-6; no firm D call. The CDR3 loop spans 11 amino acids. Trimming pared 3 bases from V and 8 bases from J, leaving 5 bases between. Germline CDR1 and CDR2: GTSNPN and SVGIG (reference sequence). For the CDR3, the DNA is TGTGCCTGGAGCGCAGATTCACCCCTCCACTTT. The encoded protein is CAWSADSPLHF.

This sequence joins TRBV30 and TRBJ2-4; D call uncertain. The V end lost 0 bases, the J end lost 2 bases, and 11 bases lay between the germline ends. The germline gives CDR1 GTSNPN, CDR2 SVGIG (reference sequence). The CDR3 has 15 amino acids. CDR3 sequence (DNA): TGTGCCTGGAGTGTACAGAGTGGATCCAAAAACATTCAGTACTTC. It translates to CAWSVQSGSKNIQYF.

The chain joins TRBV7-9 to TRBJ2-2, with D hard to call. Germline CDR1 reads SEHNR; CDR2 reads FQNEAQ (reference sequence). Trimming pared 1 base from V and 4 bases from J, leaving 16 bases between. CDR3 length: 17 residues. The CDR3 loop is CASSLDRGPHGTGELFF. DNA for the CDR3: TGTGCCAGCAGCTTAGATCGTGGTCCCCACGGCACCGGGGAGCTGTTTTTT.

The chain combines TRBV7-8 with TRBJ2-7; D is possibly TRBD1 (6 bases). The CDR3 runs to 15 residues. Germline CDR1 is SGHVS and CDR2 is FQNEAQ. Between the trimmed V and J ends, which lost 0 bases and 0 bases, there was a span of 9 bases. The CDR3, as DNA: TGTGCCAGCAGCTTAGCGGGACACCGCTCCTACGAGCAGTACTTC. This codes for CASSLAGHRSYEQYF.

This clone was recorded once. The chain links TRBV7-2 to TRBJ1-5, with 8 bases lining up with TRBD1. Germline lookup yields CDR1 SGHTA and CDR2 FQGNSA. This CDR3 contains 17 residues. V trimming: 3 bases; J trimming: 2 bases; junction bases outside the gene matches: 9. The CDR3 DNA reads TGTGCCAGCAGCTTCGGACAGGGTTTTTTCGGCAATCAGCCCCAGCATTTT. This gives the protein CASSFGQGFFGNQPQHF.

The V call is TRBV30, the J call TRBJ1-5; D is unclear. The CDR3 is made up of 15 amino acids. Germline V CDR1 and CDR2: GTSNPN, SVGIG (reference sequence). V shed 2 bases and J shed 0 bases, with 11 bases lying between them. CDR3 DNA sequence: TGTGCCTGGAGTTACAAGACGGGTAGCAATCAGCCCCAGCATTTT. Translated, it gives CAWSYKTGSNQPQHF.

CDR3 sequence: CAWSLDKYNEQFF. The CDR3, as DNA: TGTGCCTGGAGCCTCGACAAGTACAATGAGCAGTTCTTC. The chain carries TRBV30 and TRBJ2-1; D unclear. There are 13 residues in the CDR3. V was cut by 3 bases and J by 4 bases, with 10 bases left in between. Germline V gives CDR1 GTSNPN, CDR2 SVGIG (reference sequence).

The chain is built from TRBV4-1 and TRBJ2-1; 7 nucleotides agree with TRBD1. Germline lookup yields CDR1 MGHRA and CDR2 YSYEKL. The CDR3 is made up of 16 amino acids. J was trimmed by 10 bases and V by 2 bases; bases with no gene match: 14. CDR3 DNA: TGCGCCAGCAGCCAATCCCCGGGACAGTCATATAACGAGCAGTTCTTC. It yields the protein CASSQSPGQSYNEQFF.

The chain combines TRBV5-4 with TRBJ1-4; D not resolved. CDR1 is SGHNT and CDR2 is YYREEE in the germline V gene (reference sequence). V lost 4 bases to trimming and J lost 8 bases, with 18 bases between them. This CDR3 region has 15 residues. CDR3 coding DNA: TGTGCCAGCAGCCCTGGCGGTAGAGTGATCGAAAAACTGTTTTTT. Its protein is CASSPGGRVIEKLFF.

The chain carries TRBV30 and TRBJ2-5, with a possible D match to TRBD2 (6 bases). CDR1 is GTSNPN and CDR2 is SVGIG in the germline V gene (reference sequence). Trimming stripped 3 bases from V and 9 bases from J, with 11 bases between. This CDR3 is built from 11 residues. The CDR3 protein is CAWSDGSPQYF. CDR3 bases: TGTGCCTGGAGCGACGGGAGTCCCCAGTACTTC.

This chain connects TRBV14 to TRBJ2-7; D may be TRBD2 (6 bases). Germline CDR1 is SGHDN and CDR2 is FVKESK. This CDR3 spans 15 amino acids. With 1 base removed from V and 4 bases from J, the gap between germline ends came to 14 bases. The CDR3 DNA sequence: TGTGCCAGCAGCCAAGGGCGCGGGGCGAGGTACGAGCAGTACTTC. Translating it yields CASSQGRGARYEQYF.

In this sample, this clone turned up once. Written as DNA, the CDR3 is TGTGCCAGCAGTGACGTTCGGGGGGGCTTGACTGAAGCTTTCTTT. This sequence encodes CASSDVRGGLTEAFF. The chain joins TRBV2 to TRBJ1-1, with D possibly matching TRBD1 (6 bases). The ends were cut back, 3 bases at V and 5 bases at J, with 16 bases in the middle. The CDR3 runs 15 residues. Germline-derived CDR1 and CDR2 are SNHLY and FYNNEI.